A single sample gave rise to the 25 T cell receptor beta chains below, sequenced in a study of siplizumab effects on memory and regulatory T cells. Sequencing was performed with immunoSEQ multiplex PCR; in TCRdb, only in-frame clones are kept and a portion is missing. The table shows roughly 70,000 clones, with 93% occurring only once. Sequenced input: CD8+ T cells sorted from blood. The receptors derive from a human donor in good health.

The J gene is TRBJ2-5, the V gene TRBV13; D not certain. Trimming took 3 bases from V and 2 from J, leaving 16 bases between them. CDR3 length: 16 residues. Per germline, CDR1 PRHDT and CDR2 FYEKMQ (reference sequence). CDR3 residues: CASSLAEQAPQETQYF. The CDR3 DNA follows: TGTGCCAGCAGCTTGGCGGAGCAGGCCCCTCAAGAGACCCAGTACTTC.

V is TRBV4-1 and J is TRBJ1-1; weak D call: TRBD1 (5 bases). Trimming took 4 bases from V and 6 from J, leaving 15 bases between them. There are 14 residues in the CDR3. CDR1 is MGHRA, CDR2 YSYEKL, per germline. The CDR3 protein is CASSPAGTLPEAFF. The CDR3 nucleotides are TGCGCCAGCAGCCCTGCCGGGACCCTCCCTGAAGCTTTCTTT.

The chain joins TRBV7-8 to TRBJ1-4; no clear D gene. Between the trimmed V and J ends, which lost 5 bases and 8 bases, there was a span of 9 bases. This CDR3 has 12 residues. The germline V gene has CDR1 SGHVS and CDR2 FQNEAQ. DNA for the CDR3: TGTGCCAGCAGCCACGAGGAGGAAAAACTGTTTTTT. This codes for CASSHEEEKLFF.

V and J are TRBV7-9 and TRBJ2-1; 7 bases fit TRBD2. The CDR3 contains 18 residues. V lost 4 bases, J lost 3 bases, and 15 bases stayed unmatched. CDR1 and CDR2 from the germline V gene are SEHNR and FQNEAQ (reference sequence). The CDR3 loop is CASSSLFGERGNYNEQFF. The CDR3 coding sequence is TGTGCCAGCAGCTCCTTGTTTGGGGAGCGGGGAAACTACAATGAGCAGTTCTTC.

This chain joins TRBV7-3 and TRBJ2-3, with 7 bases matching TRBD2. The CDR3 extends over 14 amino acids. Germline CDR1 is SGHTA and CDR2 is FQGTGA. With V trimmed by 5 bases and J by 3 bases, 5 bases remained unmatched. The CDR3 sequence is CASSPLGGTDTQYF. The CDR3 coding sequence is TGTGCCAGCAGCCCTCTCGGGGGGACAGATACGCAGTATTTT.

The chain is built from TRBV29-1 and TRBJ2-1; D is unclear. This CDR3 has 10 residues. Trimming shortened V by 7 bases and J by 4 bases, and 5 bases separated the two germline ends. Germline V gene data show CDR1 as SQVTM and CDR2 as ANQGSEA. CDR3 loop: CSALYNEQFF. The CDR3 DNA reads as TGCAGCGCCCTATACAATGAGCAGTTCTTC.

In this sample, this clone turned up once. CDR3 region: CASSPYSDYNEQFF. CDR3 nucleotides: TGTGCCAGCAGCCCTTACTCAGACTACAATGAGCAGTTCTTC. The chain links TRBV7-6 to TRBJ2-1; D is uncertain. This CDR3 is built from 14 residues. CDR1 is SGHVS, CDR2 FNYEAQ, per germline. Trimming cost V 5 bases and J 3 bases, with 11 bases left between them.

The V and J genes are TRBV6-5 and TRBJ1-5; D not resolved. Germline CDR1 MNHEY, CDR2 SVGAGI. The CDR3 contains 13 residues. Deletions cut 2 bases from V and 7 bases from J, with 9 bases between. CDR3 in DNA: TGTGCCAGCAGTTACGGAACAGCGCAGCCCCAGCATTTT. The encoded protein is CASSYGTAQPQHF.

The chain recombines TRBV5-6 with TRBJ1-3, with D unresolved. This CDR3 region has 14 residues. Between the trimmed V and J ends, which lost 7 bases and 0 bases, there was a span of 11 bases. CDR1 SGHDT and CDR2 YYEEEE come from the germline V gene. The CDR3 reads CASCTWGSGNTIYF. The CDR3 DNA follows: TGTGCCAGCTGCACGTGGGGCTCTGGAAACACCATATATTTT.

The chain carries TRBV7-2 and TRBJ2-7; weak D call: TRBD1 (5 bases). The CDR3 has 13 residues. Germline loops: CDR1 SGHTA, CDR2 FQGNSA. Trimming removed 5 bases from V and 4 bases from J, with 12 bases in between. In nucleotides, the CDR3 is TGTGCCAGCAGCACCTCCAGGGATTACGAGCAGTACTTC. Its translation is CASSTSRDYEQYF. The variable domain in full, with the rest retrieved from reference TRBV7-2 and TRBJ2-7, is GAGVSQSPSNKVTEKGKDVELRCDPISGHTALYWYRQSLGQGLEFLIYFQGNSAPDKSGLPSDRFSAERTGGSVSTLTIQRTQQEDSAVYLCASSTSRDYEQYFGPGTRLTVT.

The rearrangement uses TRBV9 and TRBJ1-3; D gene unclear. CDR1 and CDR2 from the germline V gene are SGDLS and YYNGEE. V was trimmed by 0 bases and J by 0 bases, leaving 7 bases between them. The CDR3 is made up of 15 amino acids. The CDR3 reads CASSVAGSSGNTIYF. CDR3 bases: TGTGCCAGCAGCGTAGCCGGGAGCTCTGGAAACACCATATATTTT.

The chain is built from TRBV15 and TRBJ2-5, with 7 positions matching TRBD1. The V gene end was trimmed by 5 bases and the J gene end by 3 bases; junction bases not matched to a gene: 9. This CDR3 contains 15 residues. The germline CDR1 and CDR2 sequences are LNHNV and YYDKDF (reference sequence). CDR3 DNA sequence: TGTGCCACCAGCGAGCCCGGGACAGACAAAGAGACCCAGTACTTC. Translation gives CATSEPGTDKETQYF.

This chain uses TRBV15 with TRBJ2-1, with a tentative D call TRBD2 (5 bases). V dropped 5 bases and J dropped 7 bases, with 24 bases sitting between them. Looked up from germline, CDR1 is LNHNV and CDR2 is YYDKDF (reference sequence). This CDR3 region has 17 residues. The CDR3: CATSGKDPSRYNNEQFF. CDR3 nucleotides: TGTGCCACCAGCGGCAAGGACCCTAGCCGTTATAATAATGAGCAGTTCTTC.

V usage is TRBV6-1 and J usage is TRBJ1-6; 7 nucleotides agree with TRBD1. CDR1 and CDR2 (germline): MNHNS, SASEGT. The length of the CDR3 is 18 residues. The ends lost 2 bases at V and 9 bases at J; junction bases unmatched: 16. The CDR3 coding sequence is TGTGCCAGCAGTGAATTTATACCCCCACAGGGGACGGGTTCACCCCTCCACTTT. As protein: CASSEFIPPQGTGSPLHF.

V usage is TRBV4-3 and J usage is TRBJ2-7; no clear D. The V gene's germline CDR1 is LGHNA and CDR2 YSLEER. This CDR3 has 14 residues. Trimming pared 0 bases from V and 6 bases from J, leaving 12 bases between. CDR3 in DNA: TGCGCCAGCAGCCAAGAAAGGCAATGGATCGAGCAGTACTTC. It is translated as CASSQERQWIEQYF.

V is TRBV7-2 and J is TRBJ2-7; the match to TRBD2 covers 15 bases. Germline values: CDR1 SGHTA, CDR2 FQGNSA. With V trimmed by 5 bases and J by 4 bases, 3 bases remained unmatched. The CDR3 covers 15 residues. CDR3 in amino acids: CASSPGLAGGYEQYF. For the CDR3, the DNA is TGTGCCAGCAGCCCTGGACTAGCGGGGGGGTACGAGCAGTACTTC.

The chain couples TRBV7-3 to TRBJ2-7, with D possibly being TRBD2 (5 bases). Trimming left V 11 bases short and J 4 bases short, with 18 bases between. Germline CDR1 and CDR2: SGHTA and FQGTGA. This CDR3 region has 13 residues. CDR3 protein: CASSPGSGYEQYF. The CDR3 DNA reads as TGTGCCTCCTCGCCGGGGTCTGGATACGAGCAGTACTTC.

CDR3 amino acids: CASSSDREAFF. CDR3 nucleotides: TGCGCCAGCAGCTCCGACAGGGAAGCTTTCTTT. The chain uses TRBV5-1 and TRBJ1-1; D possibly corresponds to TRBD1 (6 bases). The CDR3 sequence is 11 residues long. Germline V gives CDR1 SGHRS, CDR2 YFSETQ. V lost 3 bases to trimming and J lost 8 bases, with 8 bases between them.

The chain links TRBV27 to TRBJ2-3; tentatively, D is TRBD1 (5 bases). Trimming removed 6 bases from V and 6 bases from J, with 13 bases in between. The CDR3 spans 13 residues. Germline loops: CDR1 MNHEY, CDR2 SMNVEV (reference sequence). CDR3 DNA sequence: TGTGCCAGCAGCCTCGACAGTGCTGATACGCAGTATTTT. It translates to CASSLDSADTQYF.

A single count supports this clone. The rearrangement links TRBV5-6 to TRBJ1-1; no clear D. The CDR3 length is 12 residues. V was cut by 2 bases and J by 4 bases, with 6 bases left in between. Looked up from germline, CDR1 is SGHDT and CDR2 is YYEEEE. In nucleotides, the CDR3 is TGTGCCAGCAGCTTTGGCCCCACTGAAGCTTTCTTT. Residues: CASSFGPTEAFF. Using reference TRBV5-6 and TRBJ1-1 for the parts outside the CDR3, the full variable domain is DAGVTQSPTHLIKTRGQQVTLRCSPKSGHDTVSWYQQALGQGPQFIFQYYEEEERQRGNFPDRFSGHQFPNYSSELNVNALLLGDSALYLCASSFGPTEAFFGQGTRLTVV.

The CDR3 sequence: CASSSPRDREIYEQYF. Here the CDR3 DNA reads TGTGCCAGCAGCTCACCCCGGGACAGGGAGATTTACGAGCAGTACTTC. The chain couples TRBV7-9 to TRBJ2-7, with TRBD1 matching 9 bases. The V and J ends lost 4 bases and 4 bases, in that order; junction bases with no gene match: 11. Germline assignment: CDR1 SEHNR and CDR2 FQNEAQ (reference sequence). CDR3 length equals 16 residues.

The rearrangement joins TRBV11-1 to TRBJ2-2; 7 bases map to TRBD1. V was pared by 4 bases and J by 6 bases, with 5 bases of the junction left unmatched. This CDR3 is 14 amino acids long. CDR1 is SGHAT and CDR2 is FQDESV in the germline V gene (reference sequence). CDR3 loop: CASSSGGSSGELFF. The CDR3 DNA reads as TGTGCCAGCAGCTCAGGGGGTTCCTCCGGGGAGCTGTTTTTT.

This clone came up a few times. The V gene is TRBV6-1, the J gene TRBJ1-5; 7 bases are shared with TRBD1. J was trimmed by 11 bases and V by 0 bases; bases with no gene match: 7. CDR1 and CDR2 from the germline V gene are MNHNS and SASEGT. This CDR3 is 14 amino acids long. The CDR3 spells CASSEATGNGAQHF. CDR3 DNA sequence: TGTGCCAGCAGTGAAGCGACAGGGAATGGGGCCCAGCATTTT.

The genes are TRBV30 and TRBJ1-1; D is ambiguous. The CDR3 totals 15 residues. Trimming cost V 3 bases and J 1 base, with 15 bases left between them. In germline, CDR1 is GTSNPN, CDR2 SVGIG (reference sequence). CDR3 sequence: CAWRGGWQTNTEAFF. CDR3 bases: TGTGCCTGGAGGGGAGGATGGCAAACGAACACTGAAGCTTTCTTT.

CDR3 sequence reads: CASSLLGDEQYF. The CDR3, as DNA: TGCGCCAGCAGCTTGCTGGGAGACGAGCAGTACTTC. This sequence joins TRBV5-1 and TRBJ2-7; tentatively, D is TRBD2 (5 bases). The CDR3 spans 12 residues. In germline, CDR1 is SGHRS, CDR2 YFSETQ. Trimming left V 1 base short and J 5 bases short, with 7 bases between. Combining the CDR3 with reference TRBV5-1 and TRBJ2-7 gives the whole variable domain KAGVTQTPRYLIKTRGQQVTLSCSPISGHRSVSWYQQTPGQGLQFLFEYFSETQRNKGNFPGRFSGRQFSNSRSEMNVSTLELGDSALYLCASSLLGDEQYFGPGTRLTVT.